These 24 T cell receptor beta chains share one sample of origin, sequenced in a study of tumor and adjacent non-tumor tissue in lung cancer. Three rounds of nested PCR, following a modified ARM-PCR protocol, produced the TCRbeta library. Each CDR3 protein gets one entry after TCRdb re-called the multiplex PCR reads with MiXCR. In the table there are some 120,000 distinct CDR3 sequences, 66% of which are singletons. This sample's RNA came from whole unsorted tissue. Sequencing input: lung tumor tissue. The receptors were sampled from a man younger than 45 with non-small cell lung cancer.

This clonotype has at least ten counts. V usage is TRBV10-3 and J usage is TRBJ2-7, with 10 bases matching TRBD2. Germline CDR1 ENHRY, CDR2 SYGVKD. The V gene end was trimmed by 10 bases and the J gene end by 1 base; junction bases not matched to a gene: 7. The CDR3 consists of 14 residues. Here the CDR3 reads CATVERGGSYEQYF. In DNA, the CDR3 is TGTGCCACCGTAGAGCGGGGGGGATCCTACGAGCAGTACTTC.

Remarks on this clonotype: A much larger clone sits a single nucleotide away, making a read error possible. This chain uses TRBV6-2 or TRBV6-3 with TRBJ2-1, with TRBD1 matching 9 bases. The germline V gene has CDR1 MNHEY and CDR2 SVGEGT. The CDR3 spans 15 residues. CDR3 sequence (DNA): TGTGCCAGCAGTTACGGACAGGGGATTTACAATGAGCACTTCTTC. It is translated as CASSYGQGIYNEHFF.

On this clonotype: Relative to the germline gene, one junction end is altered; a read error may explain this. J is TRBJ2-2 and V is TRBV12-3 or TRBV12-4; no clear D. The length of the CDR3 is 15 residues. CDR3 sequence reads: CASSLHGWNTGELFF. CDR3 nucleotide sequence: TGCGCCAGTAGTTTACATGGCTGGAACACCGGGGAGCTGTTTTTT.

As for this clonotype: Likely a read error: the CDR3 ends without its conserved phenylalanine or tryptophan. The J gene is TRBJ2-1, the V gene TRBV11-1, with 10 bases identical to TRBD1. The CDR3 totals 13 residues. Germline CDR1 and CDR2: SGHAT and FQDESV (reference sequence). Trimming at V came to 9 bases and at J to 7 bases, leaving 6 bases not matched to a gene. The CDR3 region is CASSEDRGNEQFI. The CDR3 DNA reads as TGTGCCAGTAGCGAGGACAGGGGGAATGAGCAGTTCATC.

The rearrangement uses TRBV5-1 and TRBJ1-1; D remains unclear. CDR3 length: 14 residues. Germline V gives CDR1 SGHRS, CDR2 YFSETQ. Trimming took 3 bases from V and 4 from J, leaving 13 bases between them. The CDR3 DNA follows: TGCGCCAGCAGCTCAACTCCCGCCGGCACTGAAGCTTTCTTT. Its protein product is CASSSTPAGTEAFF. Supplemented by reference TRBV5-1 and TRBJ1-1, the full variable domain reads KAGVTQTPRYLIKTRGQQVTLSCSPISGHRSVSWYQQTPGQGLQFLFEYFSETQRNKGNFPGRFSGRQFSNSRSEMNVSTLELGDSALYLCASSSTPAGTEAFFGQGTRLTVV.

The CDR3 loop reads CRGRDFVAGNYGYTF. CDR3 nucleotide sequence: TGCAGGGGGCGCGACTTCGTGGCGGGTAACTATGGCTACACCTTC. This rearrangement joins TRBV20-1 to TRBJ1-2; D may be TRBD1 (5 bases). Looked up from germline, CDR1 is DFQATT and CDR2 is SNEGSKA (reference sequence). The length of the CDR3 is 15 residues.

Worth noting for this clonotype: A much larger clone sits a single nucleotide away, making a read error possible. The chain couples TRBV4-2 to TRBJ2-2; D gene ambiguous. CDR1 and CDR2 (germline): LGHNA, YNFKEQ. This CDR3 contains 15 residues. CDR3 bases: TGTGCCATCAGCCAAAGCGCCTCGGTTTCCGGGGAGCTGTTTTTT. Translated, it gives CAISQSASVSGELFF.

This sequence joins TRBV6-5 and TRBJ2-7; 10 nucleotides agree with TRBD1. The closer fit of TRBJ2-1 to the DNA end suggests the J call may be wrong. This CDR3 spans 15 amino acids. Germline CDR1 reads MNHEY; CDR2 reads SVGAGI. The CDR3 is CASSWGQGISYEQFF. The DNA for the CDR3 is TGTGCCAGCAGTTGGGGACAGGGGATTTCCTACGAGCAGTTCTTC.

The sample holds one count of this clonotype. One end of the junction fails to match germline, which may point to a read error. The CDR3: CSAQGVGGSHEQYF. DNA for the CDR3: TGCAGTGCCCAGGGGGTAGGGGGCTCCCACGAGCAGTACTTC. The chain carries TRBV20-1 and TRBJ2-7; TRBD1 matches at 7 bases. The CDR3 spans 14 residues. The germline V gene encodes CDR1 DFQATT and CDR2 SNEGSKA (reference sequence).

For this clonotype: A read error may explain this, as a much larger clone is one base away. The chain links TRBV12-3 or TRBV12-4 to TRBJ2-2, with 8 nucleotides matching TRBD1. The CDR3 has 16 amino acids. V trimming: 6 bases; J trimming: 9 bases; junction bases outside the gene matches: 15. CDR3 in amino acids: CASSYRTGSDPWELFF. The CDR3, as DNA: TGTGCCAGCAGCTACAGGACAGGGTCGGACCCCTGGGAGCTGTTTTTT.

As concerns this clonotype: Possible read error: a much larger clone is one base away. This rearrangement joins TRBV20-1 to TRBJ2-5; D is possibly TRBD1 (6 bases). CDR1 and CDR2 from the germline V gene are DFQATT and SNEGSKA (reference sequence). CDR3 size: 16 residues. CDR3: CSVRGSPRTAGVTQYF. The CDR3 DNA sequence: TGCAGTGTTAGAGGTAGCCCCAGGACAGCTGGGGTGACCCAGTACTTC.

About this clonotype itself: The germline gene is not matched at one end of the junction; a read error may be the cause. Here the CDR3 reads CASGQEGGRGYGGYTF. CDR3 bases: TGCGCCAGCGGCCAAGAAGGCGGCAGGGGGTACGGTGGCTACACCTTC. The chain uses TRBV4-1 and TRBJ1-2; 7 nucleotides agree with TRBD1. Germline CDR1 and CDR2: MGHRA and YSYEKL. The CDR3 loop spans 16 amino acids.

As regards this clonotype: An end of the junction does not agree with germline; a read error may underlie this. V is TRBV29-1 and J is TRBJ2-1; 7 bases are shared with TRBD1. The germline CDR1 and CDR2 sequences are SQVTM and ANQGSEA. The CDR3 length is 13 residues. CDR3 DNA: TGCAGCGTTGAGGGGACAGTCTATAATGTGCAGTTCTTC. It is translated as CSVEGTVYNVQFF.

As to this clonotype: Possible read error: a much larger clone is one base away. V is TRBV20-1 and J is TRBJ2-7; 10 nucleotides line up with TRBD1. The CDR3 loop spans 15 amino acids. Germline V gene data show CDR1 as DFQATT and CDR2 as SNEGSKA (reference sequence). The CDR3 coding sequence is TGCGGTGCCAAAAGCGTCCCGGGACAGGGGTTCGAGCAGTACTTC. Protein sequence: CGAKSVPGQGFEQYF.

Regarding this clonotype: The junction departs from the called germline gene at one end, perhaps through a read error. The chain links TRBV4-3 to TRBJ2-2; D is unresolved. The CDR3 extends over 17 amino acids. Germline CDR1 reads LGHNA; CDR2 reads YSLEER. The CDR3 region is CACSQDTRTWNTRELFF. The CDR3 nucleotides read TGCGCCTGCAGCCAAGACACCCGAACTTGGAACACCCGGGAGCTGTTTTTT.

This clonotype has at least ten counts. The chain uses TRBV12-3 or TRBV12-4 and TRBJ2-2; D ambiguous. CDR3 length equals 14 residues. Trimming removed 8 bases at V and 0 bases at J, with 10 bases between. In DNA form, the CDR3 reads TGTGCCAGCCTCATGGAGTCGAACACCGGGGAGCTGTTTTTT. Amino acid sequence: CASLMESNTGELFF.

The CDR3 DNA sequence: TGCAGTGCTAGGAGATCGAGGGGTTTCAATGAGCAGTTCTTC. Amino acid sequence: CSARRSRGFNEQFF. J is TRBJ2-1 and V is TRBV20-1, with D perhaps given as TRBD1 or TRBD2 (5 bases each). Germline CDR1 and CDR2: DFQATT and SNEGSKA (reference sequence). This CDR3 spans 14 amino acids. The V and J ends lost 3 bases and 6 bases respectively, with 15 bases between them.

The CDR3 DNA is TGCAACCTTCAGCGGGGGGCGGAGGAGCAGTTCTTC. Protein: CNLQRGAEEQFF. The chain employs TRBV29-1 and TRBJ2-1; 9 bases line up with TRBD2. Germline-derived CDR1 and CDR2 are SQVTM and ANQGSEA. This CDR3 has 12 residues.

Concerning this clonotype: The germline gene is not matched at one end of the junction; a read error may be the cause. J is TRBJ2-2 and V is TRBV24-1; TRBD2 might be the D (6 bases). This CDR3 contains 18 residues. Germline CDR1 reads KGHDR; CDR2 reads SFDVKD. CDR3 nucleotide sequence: TGTGCCACCAGTGATAATTCTCGACATGGGGGGAAAGTCGGGGATCTGTTTTTT. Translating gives CATSDNSRHGGKVGDLFF.

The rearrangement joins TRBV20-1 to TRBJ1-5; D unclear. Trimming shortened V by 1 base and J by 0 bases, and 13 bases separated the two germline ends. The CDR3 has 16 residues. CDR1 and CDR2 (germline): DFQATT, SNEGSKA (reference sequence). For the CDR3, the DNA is TGCAGTGCTAGAGTTGTCTTGGTGTATAGCAATCAGCCCCAGCATTTT. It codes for CSARVVLVYSNQPQHF.

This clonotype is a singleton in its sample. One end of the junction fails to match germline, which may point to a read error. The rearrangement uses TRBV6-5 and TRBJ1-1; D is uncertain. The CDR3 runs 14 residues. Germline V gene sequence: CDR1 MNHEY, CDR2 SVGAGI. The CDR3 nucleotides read TGTACCAGCAGTTATACTGACACGAACACTGAAGCTTTCTTT. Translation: CTSSYTDTNTEAFF.

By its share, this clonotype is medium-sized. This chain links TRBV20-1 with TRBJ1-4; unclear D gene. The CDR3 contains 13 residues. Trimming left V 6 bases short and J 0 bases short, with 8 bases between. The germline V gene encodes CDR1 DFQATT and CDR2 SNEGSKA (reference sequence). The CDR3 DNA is TGCAGTGCAGGGCCCTCAACTAATGAAAAACTGTTTTTT. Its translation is CSAGPSTNEKLFF.

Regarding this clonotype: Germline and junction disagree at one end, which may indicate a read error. For the CDR3, the DNA is TGTGTCAGCAGCTTCAGGGACAGGCCAAACTATGGCTACACCTTC. This translates into CVSSFRDRPNYGYTF. The rearrangement joins TRBV5-4 to TRBJ1-2; 8 nucleotides align to TRBD1. The length of the CDR3 is 15 residues. Germline CDR1 SGHNT, CDR2 YYREEE (reference sequence).

CDR3 protein: CASSPRRGLTDTQYF. The CDR3 region has the DNA TGTGCCAGCAGTCCTCGGCGGGGTCTCACAGATACGCAGTATTTT. The chain has TRBV6-2 or TRBV6-3 and TRBJ2-3; tentatively, D is TRBD2 (6 bases). V lost 5 bases and J lost 2, with 14 bases in between. The CDR3 runs to 15 residues. Germline-derived CDR1 and CDR2 are MNHEY and SVGEGT.